This is a list of T cell receptor beta chains from one sample in a study of T cell repertoires in cytomegalovirus infection. In TCRdb, the reads were re-called with MiXCR into one record per CDR3 protein. In the table there are 900,000 to 950,000 distinct CDR3 sequences, about 33% of which are singletons. Their cognate antigens are unknown. The source material was cultured CD8+ T cells from PBMCs, sampled from culture after CMV antigen stimulation. Source of these receptors: a human donor in good health (CMV status not recorded). Some clones in this sample may be carry-over from other donors' samples. Each CDR3 is given with its conserved first and last residue. The D gene is left open where the match is weak. Size is stated for part of the rows, as once, few or many counts, or as a class when the clone is expanded.

V: TRBV6-6
size: few
J: TRBJ1-1
D: -
DNA: TGTGCCAGCAGGTGGGAAATGGGGAAGAACACTGAAGCTTTCTTT
CDR3: CASRWEMGKNTEAFF

V: TRBV5-6
size: -
J: TRBJ2-1
D: -
DNA: TGTGCCAGCAGCTTCCGGCAGGGCAACTACAATGAGCAGTTCTTC
CDR3: CASSFRQGNYNEQFF

V: TRBV29-1
size: once
J: TRBJ1-1
D: -
DNA: TGCAGCGTTTTGTCACCTATGAACACTGAAGCTTTCTTT
CDR3: CSVLSPMNTEAFF

V: TRBV2
size: -
J: TRBJ2-6
D: -
DNA: TGTGCCAGCATGGCCCAGGGGCTCCCCTCTGGTGCCAACGTCCTGACTTTC
CDR3: CASMAQGLPSGANVLTF

V: TRBV2
size: -
J: TRBJ2-7
D: -
DNA: TGTGCCAGCTTCTTAGAGGTATCCTACGAGCAGTACTTC
CDR3: CASFLEVSYEQYF

V: TRBV6-1
size: -
J: TRBJ2-1
D: TRBD1
DNA: TGTGCCTTCAGAGGAGTGAGACAGGGGGGTTATGAGCAGTTCTTC
CDR3: CAFRGVRQGGYEQFF

V: TRBV20-1
size: -
J: TRBJ1-2
D: TRBD1
DNA: TGCAGTGCTAGAGACCCCCCCCCACGGACAGGGAATGGCTACACCTTC
CDR3: CSARDPPPRTGNGYTF

V: TRBV2
size: -
J: TRBJ1-6
D: -
DNA: TGTGCCAGCATGGGGATAGACCGGGAGGGATCACCCCTCCACTTT
CDR3: CASMGIDREGSPLHF

V: TRBV27
size: -
J: TRBJ2-3
D: -
DNA: TGTGCCAGCTCCGCTGGGGCTAGCGTCACAGATACGCAGTATTTT
CDR3: CASSAGASVTDTQYF

V: TRBV4-3
size: -
J: TRBJ2-1
D: -
DNA: TGCGCCAGCAGCCAGAGGACAGCGGTTACAAATTCCCTGGCATACAATGAGCAGTTCTTC
CDR3: CASSQRTAVTNSLAYNEQFF

V: TRBV20-1
size: few
J: TRBJ1-1
D: -
DNA: TGCAGTGCTACGGAGCAGGTTTCATGGGACACTGAAGCTTTCTTT
CDR3: CSATEQVSWDTEAFF

V: TRBV4-1
size: few
J: TRBJ2-2
D: TRBD1
DNA: TGCGCCAGCAGCCGATGGACAGGGACAGACACCGGGGAGCTGTTTTTT
CDR3: CASSRWTGTDTGELFF

V: TRBV12-3/TRBV12-4
size: few
J: TRBJ1-2
D: TRBD1
DNA: TGTGCCAGCAGCCAACGGGCCGGGACAGGGATTAACTATGGCTACACCTTC
CDR3: CASSQRAGTGINYGYTF

V: TRBV15
size: -
J: TRBJ2-3
D: TRBD2
DNA: TGTGCCACCAAGCGGGGGCCCGGGGATACGCAGTATTTT
CDR3: CATKRGPGDTQYF

V: TRBV19
size: few
J: TRBJ2-2
D: -
DNA: TGTGCCACAACAGGGCCTTTACGAGGGGAACCGAGTACCGGGGAGCTGTTTTTT
CDR3: CATTGPLRGEPSTGELFF

V: TRBV6-6
size: -
J: TRBJ2-3
D: TRBD2
DNA: TGTGCCAGCAGTTACAGCTCTTACGGCGGGGGATTCACAGATACGCAGTATTTT
CDR3: CASSYSSYGGGFTDTQYF

V: TRBV7-6
size: many
J: TRBJ2-1
D: -
DNA: TGTGCCAGCAGCGTTCGGTTGGGAAACAATGAGCAGTTCTTC
CDR3: CASSVRLGNNEQFF

V: TRBV12-3/TRBV12-4
size: -
J: TRBJ2-7
D: TRBD1
DNA: TGTGCCAGCAGTAGATTAACAGGGGTGTACGAGCAGTACTTC
CDR3: CASSRLTGVYEQYF

V: TRBV7-2
size: many
J: TRBJ2-7
D: TRBD1
DNA: TGTGCCAGCAGCTCCGGGACAGAGACCCCTGTGGACGAGCAGTACTTC
CDR3: CASSSGTETPVDEQYF

V: TRBV19
size: -
J: TRBJ2-1
D: -
DNA: TGTGCCAGTACTCCCTGGGTAGGGGGCAATGAGCAGTTCTTC
CDR3: CASTPWVGGNEQFF

V: TRBV15
size: -
J: TRBJ1-5
D: -
DNA: TGTGCCACCAGCAGAGATTGGGGGCCAGGGGCGGGCAATCAGCCCCAGCATTTT
CDR3: CATSRDWGPGAGNQPQHF

V: TRBV19
size: many
J: TRBJ2-2
D: -
DNA: TGTGCCAGTAGTCCACCGTTCCTGACCCAGAACACCGGGGAGCTGTTTTTT
CDR3: CASSPPFLTQNTGELFF

V: TRBV5-6
size: -
J: TRBJ2-7
D: TRBD1
DNA: TGTGCCAGCAGCACGGGGACAGGGGACCCATACGAGCAGTACTTC
CDR3: CASSTGTGDPYEQYF